What follows are 32 T cell receptor beta chains derived from one specimen sequenced in a study of blood T cell repertoires in COVID-19. Using immunoSEQ multiplex PCR, the repertoire was profiled, and TCRdb retains in-frame clones only, with some absent. The table has some 200,000 clones, 70% to 90% seen once. Source material: peripheral blood. The receptors originated from a man in his fifties or sixties with COVID-19, enrolled during active disease.

V and J are TRBV27 and TRBJ1-5, with TRBD1 as a possible D gene (5 bases). The germline gives CDR1 MNHEY, CDR2 SMNVEV (reference sequence). Trimming pared 7 bases from V and 7 bases from J, leaving 11 bases between. This CDR3 comprises 12 residues. DNA for the CDR3: TGTGCCAGCAAAACCGGGGGACAGCCCCAGCATTTT. Translated: CASKTGGQPQHF.

The DNA of the CDR3 is TGTGCCAGCAGCTCATGGGGCGCGGGATCGAATTCACCCCTCCACTTT. Protein: CASSSWGAGSNSPLHF. The V call is TRBV5-4, the J call TRBJ1-6; a possible D gene is TRBD1 (5 bases). CDR1 is SGHNT and CDR2 is YYREEE in the germline V gene (reference sequence). CDR3 length: 16 amino acids. The V and J ends lost 3 bases and 7 bases respectively, with 17 bases between them.

V gene TRBV4-2 combines with J gene TRBJ2-7, with a tentative D call TRBD1 (5 bases). The CDR3 is 15 amino acids. V lost 1 base, J lost 0 bases, and 10 bases lay in between. Germline CDR1 is LGHNA and CDR2 is YNFKEQ. The CDR3 DNA follows: TGTGCCAGCAGCCAAGTCGCAGGGCTCTCCTACGAGCAGTACTTC. The encoded protein is CASSQVAGLSYEQYF.

The chain uses TRBV21-1 and TRBJ1-2; the table names TRBD1, a call not compared with the DNA. TRBV21-1 has pseudogene status. This CDR3 has 13 residues. The CDR3 protein is CASSDRDRDGYTF. The CDR3 coding sequence is TGTGCCAGCAGCGACCGGGACAGGGATGGCTACACCTTC.

J is TRBJ1-2 and V is TRBV7-9, with a possible D match to TRBD1 (6 bases). V was pared by 3 bases and J by 7 bases, with 15 bases between. CDR3 size: 14 residues. Looked up from germline, CDR1 is SEHNR and CDR2 is FQNEAQ (reference sequence). CDR3 sequence: CASSFSGGPVGYTF. CDR3 in DNA: TGTGCCAGCAGCTTTTCGGGGGGCCCCGTTGGCTACACCTTC.

V gene TRBV3-1 (or the pseudogene TRBV3-2) combines with J gene TRBJ1-6; D uncertain. Trimming removed 4 bases at V and 10 bases at J, with 11 bases between. The CDR3 is 13 residues long. Germline CDR1 and CDR2: LGHDT and YNNKEL (reference sequence). CDR3 amino acids: CASSLVRESPLHF. The CDR3 DNA reads TGTGCCAGCAGCCTTGTTCGGGAATCACCCCTCCACTTT.

The rearrangement joins TRBV6-5 to TRBJ2-1; D is unclear. Between the trimmed V and J ends, which lost 0 bases and 6 bases, there was a span of 3 bases. The CDR3 covers 12 residues. Per the germline V gene, CDR1 is MNHEY and CDR2 is SVGAGI. Here the CDR3 DNA reads TGTGCCAGCAGTTACTCCGGCAATGAGCAGTTCTTC. Protein sequence: CASSYSGNEQFF.

The chain carries TRBV5-1 and TRBJ1-2; 7 bases match TRBD1. CDR3 size: 15 residues. Trimming at V came to 0 bases and at J to 1 base, leaving 3 bases not matched to a gene. Germline loops: CDR1 SGHRS, CDR2 YFSETQ. The CDR3 coding sequence is TGCGCCAGCAGCTTGGGACAGGGCGGTAACTATGGCTACACCTTC. Its translation is CASSLGQGGNYGYTF.

The chain has TRBV10-3 and TRBJ1-3; D is unresolved. This CDR3 region has 17 residues. The ends were cut back, 0 bases at V and 0 bases at J, with 12 bases in the middle. In germline, CDR1 is ENHRY, CDR2 SYGVKD. CDR3: CAISESVGLSSGNTIYF. The CDR3 DNA sequence: TGTGCCATCAGTGAGTCGGTAGGACTTAGCTCTGGAAACACCATATATTTT.

The chain is built from TRBV5-8 and TRBJ1-4; 8 bases fit TRBD1. The CDR3 has 13 amino acids. CDR1 and CDR2 from the germline V gene are SGHTS and YDEGEE. Unmatched junction bases numbered 6, after V lost 9 bases and J lost 5 bases. CDR3 amino acids: CATGTGLNEKLFF. CDR3 in DNA: TGTGCCACCGGGACAGGATTAAATGAAAAACTGTTTTTT.

The V gene is TRBV7-3, the J gene TRBJ1-4, with TRBD1 matching over 8 bases. The CDR3 is 15 residues long. V was clipped by 2 bases and J by 8 bases; unmatched bases: 7. Germline V lookup: CDR1 SGHTA, CDR2 FQGTGA. The DNA of the CDR3 is TGTGCCAGCAGCTTATTCAGACAGGGGAGAGAAAAACTGTTTTTT. This sequence encodes CASSLFRQGREKLFF.

Here the CDR3 reads CAISESQGGQEKLFF. The DNA for the CDR3 is TGTGCCATCAGTGAGTCGCAAGGGGGACAGGAAAAACTGTTTTTT. This rearrangement joins TRBV10-3 to TRBJ1-4, with 7 bases fitting TRBD1. The CDR3 has 15 amino acids. Germline V gives CDR1 ENHRY, CDR2 SYGVKD. The V gene end was trimmed by 0 bases and the J gene end by 8 bases; junction bases not matched to a gene: 6.

The V and J genes are TRBV3-1 (or the pseudogene TRBV3-2) and TRBJ1-2; D unclear. The CDR3 sequence is 15 residues long. Germline V gene sequence: CDR1 LGHDT, CDR2 YNNKEL (reference sequence). The V gene lost 4 bases and the J gene lost 2 bases, with 14 bases spanning the gap. The CDR3 reads CASSLGPKRNYGYTF. As DNA, the CDR3 is TGTGCCAGCAGCCTCGGACCAAAGCGGAACTATGGCTACACCTTC.

The CDR3 region is CASMAGEWALAKNIQYF. The DNA for the CDR3 is TGTGCCAGCATGGCGGGAGAGTGGGCGCTAGCCAAAAACATTCAGTACTTC. The gene calls are TRBV2 and TRBJ2-4; 7 nucleotides line up with TRBD2. V gave up 7 bases and J gave up 0 bases; unmatched junction bases: 12. The CDR3 loop spans 17 amino acids. Looked up from germline, CDR1 is SNHLY and CDR2 is FYNNEI.

The rearrangement joins TRBV21-1 to TRBJ1-5; the table's TRBD1 call for D was not verified on the DNA. TRBV21-1 is recorded as a pseudogene. This CDR3 is 20 amino acids long. Here the CDR3 reads CASSPGGRDREAHFVQPQHF. In nucleotides, the CDR3 is TGTGCCAGCAGCCCCGGGGGCCGGGACAGGGAGGCCCATTTCGTCCAGCCCCAGCATTTT.

This sequence joins TRBV4-2 and TRBJ1-4; D is unclear. Germline values: CDR1 LGHNA, CDR2 YNFKEQ. V was pared by 0 bases and J by 10 bases, with 9 bases between. This CDR3 comprises 13 residues. The CDR3 coding sequence is TGTGCCAGCAGCCAAGATTTAACCGGAAAACTGTTTTTT. As protein: CASSQDLTGKLFF.

The gene calls are TRBV5-1 and TRBJ2-1; a possible D gene is TRBD2 (6 bases). The germline CDR1 and CDR2 sequences are SGHRS and YFSETQ. This CDR3 has 15 residues. The germline V and J ends were trimmed by 0 bases and 4 bases, with 11 bases remaining between them. CDR3 region: CASSLVGSRYNEQFF. The CDR3 region has the DNA TGCGCCAGCAGCTTGGTCGGGAGTCGATACAATGAGCAGTTCTTC.

V usage is TRBV7-9 and J usage is TRBJ1-2, with 7 bases that match TRBD1. J gave up 4 bases and V 5 bases, and 10 bases lay outside the gene matches. Germline V gene sequence: CDR1 SEHNR, CDR2 FQNEAQ (reference sequence). The CDR3 has 15 residues. The chain's CDR3 is CASSDSGGWGYGYTF. Here the CDR3 DNA reads TGTGCCAGCAGCGACTCAGGGGGATGGGGCTATGGCTACACCTTC.

The CDR3 nucleotides read TGTGCCAGCAGTTCCCGTCGGACAGGGGGGGGCTACGAGCAGTACTTC. Protein: CASSSRRTGGGYEQYF. This chain joins TRBV28 and TRBJ2-7, with 10 bases identical to TRBD1. V was clipped by 4 bases and J by 3 bases; unmatched bases: 9. The CDR3 runs to 16 residues. Germline loops: CDR1 MDHEN, CDR2 SYDVKM.

V usage is TRBV10-2 and J usage is TRBJ2-1, with D perhaps matching TRBD2 (6 bases). CDR3 length equals 14 residues. CDR1 WSHSY and CDR2 SAAADI come from the germline V gene. With 0 bases removed from V and 10 bases from J, the gap between germline ends came to 13 bases. CDR3 coding DNA: TGCGCCAGCAGTGAGTCTCGGGGGTCCTCGGAGCAGTTCTTC. This gives the protein CASSESRGSSEQFF.

This chain joins TRBV4-3 and TRBJ2-2; 9 nucleotides agree with TRBD1. V shed 4 bases, J shed 4 bases, and the junction held 4 bases outside the gene matches. The CDR3 totals 15 residues. Germline V gene data show CDR1 as LGHNA and CDR2 as YSLEER. CDR3 loop: CASSRGQGLTGELFF. CDR3 coding DNA: TGCGCCAGCAGCCGGGGACAGGGCCTCACCGGGGAGCTGTTTTTT.

This clone has only one observation. The V gene is TRBV10-3, the J gene TRBJ1-2; 8 positions agree with TRBD1. Germline lookup yields CDR1 ENHRY and CDR2 SYGVKD. V gave up 4 bases and J gave up 4 bases; unmatched junction bases: 5. The CDR3 runs 14 residues. The CDR3 sequence: CAISGQGASYGYTF. As DNA, the CDR3 is TGTGCCATCAGTGGGCAGGGGGCGAGCTATGGCTACACCTTC.

The rearrangement uses TRBV5-1 and TRBJ2-7; 10 positions agree with TRBD1. Germline V gene lookup returns CDR1 SGHRS and CDR2 YFSETQ. CDR3 length: 15 amino acids. Germline trimming cut 2 bases from V and 5 bases from J; bases unmatched to any gene: 7. The CDR3 DNA reads as TGCGCCAGCAGCTTCGGGACAGGGGCCCTCGACGAGCAGTACTTC. Translation gives CASSFGTGALDEQYF.

The V and J genes are TRBV10-3 and TRBJ1-4, with no clear D. V was clipped by 2 bases and J by 4 bases, with 8 bases between them. Germline lookup yields CDR1 ENHRY and CDR2 SYGVKD. The length of the CDR3 is 14 residues. The chain's CDR3 is CAISETKRNEKLFF. The CDR3 DNA reads TGTGCCATCAGTGAGACGAAGCGTAATGAAAAACTGTTTTTT.

V gene TRBV14 combines with J gene TRBJ2-3, with a possible D match to TRBD2 (5 bases). The CDR3 loop spans 13 amino acids. Germline loops: CDR1 SGHDN, CDR2 FVKESK. V was clipped by 0 bases and J by 8 bases, with 9 bases between them. CDR3 nucleotide sequence: TGTGCCAGCAGCCAAGATTCGGGGAGTACGCAGTATTTT. Its translation: CASSQDSGSTQYF.

The chain has TRBV5-1 and TRBJ2-1; the match to TRBD2 covers 11 bases. Germline trimming cut 3 bases from V and 8 bases from J; bases unmatched to any gene: 13. CDR1 is SGHRS and CDR2 is YFSETQ in the germline V gene. The CDR3 extends over 17 amino acids. The CDR3 region has the DNA TGCGCCAGCAGCTCCAAAACAACTAGCGGGAGTAGGTATGAGCAGTTCTTC. It translates to CASSSKTTSGSRYEQFF.

This chain connects TRBV4-1 to TRBJ1-5; D is possibly TRBD1 (5 bases). Trimming took 1 base from V and 0 from J, leaving 7 bases between them. CDR1 MGHRA and CDR2 YSYEKL come from the germline V gene. This CDR3 has 15 residues. CDR3 in amino acids: CASSQGQNSNQPQHF. CDR3 DNA: TGCGCCAGCAGCCAAGGACAGAATAGCAATCAGCCCCAGCATTTT.

This clone occurred a few times. This rearrangement joins TRBV3-1 (or the pseudogene TRBV3-2) to TRBJ2-5; no firm D call. CDR3 length: 15 amino acids. The germline gives CDR1 LGHDT, CDR2 YNNKEL (reference sequence). Trimming cost V 1 base and J 4 bases, with 13 bases left between them. The CDR3 DNA follows: TGTGCCAGCAGCCAAGGCCTCCAGGTCCGAGAGACCCAGTACTTC. This gives the protein CASSQGLQVRETQYF.

The genes are TRBV16 and TRBJ1-6, with D perhaps matching TRBD1 (6 bases). The germline V gene has CDR1 KGHSY and CDR2 FQNENV. V lost 0 bases, J lost 7 bases, and 10 bases lay in between. CDR3 length: 15 amino acids. The CDR3 protein is CASSQSGQGNSPLHF. For the CDR3, the DNA is TGTGCCAGCAGCCAATCAGGTCAGGGGAATTCACCCCTCCACTTT.

This rearrangement joins TRBV19 to TRBJ2-1; TRBD2 matches at 9 bases. Trimming took 5 bases from V and 7 from J; bases not matched to a gene: 12. Germline V gene sequence: CDR1 LNHDA, CDR2 SQIVND (reference sequence). The CDR3 covers 16 residues. The CDR3 sequence: CASSVVGSGGINEQFF. The CDR3 nucleotides read TGTGCCAGTAGTGTGGTTGGTAGCGGGGGAATTAATGAGCAGTTCTTC.

The V call is TRBV5-6, the J call TRBJ2-2; TRBD2 matches at 12 bases. Germline V gene data show CDR1 as SGHDT and CDR2 as YYEEEE. With 4 bases clipped from V and 6 bases from J, the junction kept 16 bases outside the gene matches. The CDR3 is made up of 19 amino acids. The CDR3 region is CASSPGLAGLGLDAGELFF. CDR3 DNA sequence: TGTGCCAGCAGCCCAGGACTAGCGGGATTGGGCTTAGACGCCGGGGAGCTGTTTTTT. Filled out from reference TRBV5-6 and TRBJ2-2, the complete variable domain reads DAGVTQSPTHLIKTRGQQVTLRCSPKSGHDTVSWYQQALGQGPQFIFQYYEEEERQRGNFPDRFSGHQFPNYSSELNVNALLLGDSALYLCASSPGLAGLGLDAGELFFGEGSRLTVL.

The J gene is TRBJ1-1, the V gene TRBV2, with D perhaps matching TRBD1 (6 bases). The CDR3 contains 15 residues. Germline-derived CDR1 and CDR2 are SNHLY and FYNNEI. V gave up 4 bases and J gave up 0 bases, with 12 bases separating them. CDR3 in amino acids: CASSVQGRVNTEAFF. The CDR3 region has the DNA TGTGCCAGCAGTGTGCAGGGGAGGGTGAACACTGAAGCTTTCTTT.